This T cell receptor (beta chain) derives from a study of T cell responses to AZD1222 COVID-19 vaccine. TCRdb keeps only in-frame clones here, not all; method: immunoSEQ multiplex PCR. The sample has approximately 100,000 clones, about 90% seen once. Study observations and caveats: Mapped onto spike, vaccine-associated CD4 TCRs spanned it and were dominant at 160-218 and 743-854. Clonal diversity may have been underestimated in mostly white British donors. Nearly half of spike-specific TCRs reportedly target variant regions that are unmutated in the B.1.351 and B.1.1.7 variants. Recipients of two AZD1222 doses showed rising Spike-specific TCR breadth and depth.

Regarding this clone: Its specificity is unknown.

The CDR3 is 19 residues long. CDR1 SNHLY and CDR2 FYNNEI come from the germline V gene. J gave up 8 bases and V 0 bases, and 12 bases lay outside the gene matches. The genes are TRBV2 and TRBJ2-1; 14 positions agree with TRBD2. This receptor was obtained from an adult in good health. Specimen: peripheral blood, collected on day 0 of AZD1222 vaccination. The CDR3 region is CASSEARLTSGRAGDEQFF. For the CDR3, the DNA is TGTGCCAGCAGTGAAGCCCGGCTGACTAGCGGGAGGGCCGGCGATGAGCAGTTCTTC.